The sequence of this T cell receptor beta chain was determined in a study of cytomegalovirus exposure and HLA in healthy donors. Overall study: Among several hundred genotyped donors, 80% to 90% fell in the Caucasian-associated ancestry cluster.

60 Vbeta and 13 Jbeta primers were used in PCR. Sequenced by immunoSEQ multiplex PCR; TCRdb stores in-frame clones only, minus some. The data hold approximately 100,000 clones, with 55% to 65% observed a single time. This clone has a handful of counts. The CDR3 covers 16 residues. Germline V lookup: CDR1 SNHLY, CDR2 FYNNEI. J gave up 4 bases and V 6 bases, and 10 bases lay outside the gene matches. The rearrangement links TRBV2 to TRBJ2-7; 12 nucleotides line up with TRBD1. This receptor was identified in a man aged 25-45 years in good health and CMV-seropositive. The source material was PBMCs. Here the CDR3 DNA reads TGTGCCAGCAGGGGGTCCTCGGGACAGGGGGCTTACGAGCAGTACTTC. It codes for CASRGSSGQGAYEQYF.